This is a list of T cell receptor beta chains from one sample in a study of blood T cell repertoires in COVID-19. TCRdb's copy holds only in-frame clones and misses some; the assay was immunoSEQ multiplex PCR. Of more than 100,000 clones listed, roughly 89% were seen once; the top ten hold around 4%. The material sequenced was peripheral blood. These TCRs come from a man in his forties with acute or convalescent COVID-19. The CDR3 runs from the conserved cysteine through the conserved F or W. A D gene is named only where the DNA matches it firmly. Not every row has a clone size; where given, it reads once, few, many or a size class.

TRBV2	TRBJ2-5	once	TRBD1	TGTGCCAGCAGGACGACAGGGGGTGAAAAAACCCAGTACTTC	CASRTTGGEKTQYF
TRBV5-4	TRBJ1-5	few	NA	TGTGCCAGCAGCCTGGGGGGGGGCCCAGGGCCCCAGCATTTT	CASSLGGGPGPQHF
TRBV30	TRBJ2-3	once	TRBD2	TGTGCCTGGAGTATAACCGGGACTAGCAGAACAGATACGCAGTATTTT	CAWSITGTSRTDTQYF
TRBV19	TRBJ2-1	NA	TRBD2	TGTGCCAGTAGTACCAAGCGGGAGGAAGGATACAATGAGCAGTTCTTC	CASSTKREEGYNEQFF
TRBV6-6	TRBJ1-1	NA	NA	TGTGCCAGCAGGATGGACAGCGTGAACACTGAAGCTTTCTTT	CASRMDSVNTEAFF
TRBV11-3	TRBJ2-7	NA	NA	TGTGCCAGCATCGGAGTCGATCGCGAGCAGTACTTC	CASIGVDREQYF
TRBV2	TRBJ1-3	NA	NA	TGTGCCAGCAGTAGAGACTACTCTGGAAACACCATATATTTT	CASSRDYSGNTIYF
TRBV25-1	TRBJ1-1	NA	NA	TGTGCCAGCAGTGAATCAAGACAGGCGGGGAACACTGAAGCTTTCTTT	CASSESRQAGNTEAFF
TRBV18	TRBJ2-7	NA	NA	TGTGCCAGCTCCCCCGCAGGGGACGGGTCCTACGAGCAGTACTTC	CASSPAGDGSYEQYF
TRBV7-8	TRBJ1-4	NA	NA	TGTGCCAGCAGCCGAGACAGTGATGAAAAACTGTTTTTT	CASSRDSDEKLFF
TRBV11-2	TRBJ2-7	NA	NA	TGTGCCAGCAGCTTGAGATCTATGGGAGGCGAGCAGTACTTC	CASSLRSMGGEQYF
TRBV5-1	TRBJ2-5	NA	TRBD2	TGCGCCAGCAGCTTGGGGACTAGCGGCCAAGAGACCCAGTACTTC	CASSLGTSGQETQYF
TRBV7-8	TRBJ2-2	NA	TRBD1	TGTGCCAGCAGCTCCTGGGACAGGGTGACCGGGGAGCTGTTTTTT	CASSSWDRVTGELFF
TRBV14	TRBJ2-5	NA	TRBD2	TGTGCCAGCAAAAATGGACTAGCGGGGTTCCAAGAGACCCAGTACTTC	CASKNGLAGFQETQYF
TRBV24-1	TRBJ2-3	NA	NA	TGTGCCACCAGTGACCCAGACCCTCGGGGGGCTGGCACAGATACGCAGTATTTT	CATSDPDPRGAGTDTQYF
TRBV5-6	TRBJ1-6	NA	NA	TGTGCCAGCAGCTCAGTGGGAGTGATAGGTTCACCCCTCCACTTT	CASSSVGVIGSPLHF
TRBV19	TRBJ2-4	once	TRBD2	TGTGCCAGTCGCCAACCGGGACTAGCGGGAGGGGACATTCAGTACTTC	CASRQPGLAGGDIQYF
TRBV27	TRBJ2-7	once	TRBD1	TGTGCCAGCAGTTTGGGACAGGGGAGGTCCTACGAGCAGTACTTC	CASSLGQGRSYEQYF
TRBV19	TRBJ2-2	NA	TRBD1	TGTGCCAGTAGTATTCGGACAGGGGGCCGGACCGGGGAGCTGTTTTTT	CASSIRTGGRTGELFF
TRBV10-1	TRBJ1-1	NA	NA	TGCGCCAGCAGCGCGGGGGGGAACACTGAAGCTTTCTTT	CASSAGGNTEAFF
TRBV6-1	TRBJ2-3	NA	TRBD1	TGTGCCAGCAGTGATACAGGGGGCGCAGATACGCAGTATTTT	CASSDTGGADTQYF
TRBV5-6	TRBJ1-1	NA	NA	TGTGCCAGCAGCTTGGGTCCGGGGTCCACTGAAGCTTTCTTT	CASSLGPGSTEAFF
TRBV3-1/TRBV3-2	TRBJ1-1	NA	NA	TGTGCCAGCAGCCAATCCGACAGGAACACTGAAGCTTTCTTT	CASSQSDRNTEAFF
TRBV24-1	TRBJ1-1	NA	TRBD1	TGTGCCACCAGTGATACCGGGACAGGGGAGAAAAGGGAGAAAGCTTTCTTT	CATSDTGTGEKREKAFF
TRBV5-1	TRBJ2-2	NA	TRBD1	TGCGCCAGCAGCCCTGGGACAGGGGGCGCCGGGAACACCGGGGAGCTGTTTTTT	CASSPGTGGAGNTGELFF
TRBV30	TRBJ1-5	NA	NA	TGTGCCTGGAGTGTACAGTCTAATCAGCCCCAGCATTTT	CAWSVQSNQPQHF
TRBV5-4	TRBJ1-3	NA	NA	TGTGCCAGCAGCTTCTTCGGACAGTCGGGTGGAAACACCATATATTTT	CASSFFGQSGGNTIYF
TRBV4-1	TRBJ2-7	few	TRBD1	TGCGCCAGCAGCCCAGCTAGGGGGCACGACGAGCAGTACTTC	CASSPARGHDEQYF
TRBV19	TRBJ1-1	NA	NA	TGTGCCAGTAGTATAGGGGAGATTCGCACTGAAGCTTTCTTT	CASSIGEIRTEAFF
TRBV19	TRBJ1-5	NA	NA	TGTGCCAGTAGTTTTAACAGTAATCAGCCCCAGCATTTT	CASSFNSNQPQHF
TRBV15	TRBJ1-2	NA	NA	TGTGCCACCAGCTCCAGGGTAGGGGTTGGGATGGGTGGCTACACCTTC	CATSSRVGVGMGGYTF
TRBV5-5	TRBJ1-2	NA	NA	TGTGCCAGCAGCTGGGAGGGTCTTTCTGGCTACACCTTC	CASSWEGLSGYTF
TRBV3-1/TRBV3-2	TRBJ2-1	NA	TRBD2	TGTGCCAGCAGCCCCGGACTAGCGGGAGGACACAATGAGCAGTTCTTC	CASSPGLAGGHNEQFF